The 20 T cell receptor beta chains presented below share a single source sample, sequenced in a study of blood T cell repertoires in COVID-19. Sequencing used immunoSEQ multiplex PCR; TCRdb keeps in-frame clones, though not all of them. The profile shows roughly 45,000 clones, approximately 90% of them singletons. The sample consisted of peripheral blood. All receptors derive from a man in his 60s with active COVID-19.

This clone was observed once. The CDR3 protein is CASSYSSGRAPRQTNEQFF. CDR3 coding DNA: TGTGCCAGCAGTTACTCTAGCGGGAGGGCCCCTCGGCAAACTAATGAGCAGTTCTTC. The chain joins TRBV6-2 or TRBV6-3 to TRBJ2-1, with 11 bases matching TRBD2. The CDR3 has 19 residues. J gave up 7 bases and V 0 bases, and 14 bases lay outside the gene matches. The germline gives CDR1 MNHEY, CDR2 SVGEGT.

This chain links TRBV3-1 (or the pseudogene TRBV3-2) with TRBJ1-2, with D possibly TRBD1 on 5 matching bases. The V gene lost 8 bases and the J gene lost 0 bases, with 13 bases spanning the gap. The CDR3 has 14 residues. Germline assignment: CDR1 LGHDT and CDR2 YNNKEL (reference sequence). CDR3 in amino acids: CASGDGGANYGYTF. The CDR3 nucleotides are TGTGCCAGCGGAGACGGGGGAGCTAACTATGGCTACACCTTC.

The CDR3 DNA reads TGCGCCAGCAGCCAAGATGAGGGCAGATATTACGAGCAGTACTTC. This codes for CASSQDEGRYYEQYF. J is TRBJ2-7 and V is TRBV4-1, with D possibly TRBD2 on 5 matching bases. This CDR3 spans 15 amino acids. Trimming cost V 0 bases and J 4 bases, with 13 bases left between them. Germline-derived CDR1 and CDR2 are MGHRA and YSYEKL.

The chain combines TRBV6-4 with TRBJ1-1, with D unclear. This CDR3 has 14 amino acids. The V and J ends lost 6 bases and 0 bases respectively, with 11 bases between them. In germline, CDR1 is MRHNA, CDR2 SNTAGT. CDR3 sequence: CASRPQSLNTEAFF. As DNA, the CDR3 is TGTGCCAGCAGACCACAGAGCCTGAACACTGAAGCTTTCTTT.

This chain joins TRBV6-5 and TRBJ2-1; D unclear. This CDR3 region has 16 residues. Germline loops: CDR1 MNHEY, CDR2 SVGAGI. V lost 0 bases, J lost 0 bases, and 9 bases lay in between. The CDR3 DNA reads TGTGCCAGCAGTTACTCGAGAGGATTCTCCTACAATGAGCAGTTCTTC. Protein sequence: CASSYSRGFSYNEQFF.

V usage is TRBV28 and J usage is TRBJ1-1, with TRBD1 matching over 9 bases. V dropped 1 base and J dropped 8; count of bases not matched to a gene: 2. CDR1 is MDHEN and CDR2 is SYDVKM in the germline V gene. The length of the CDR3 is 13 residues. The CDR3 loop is CASSLLGTGEAFF. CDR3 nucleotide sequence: TGTGCCAGCAGTTTATTAGGGACAGGGGAAGCTTTCTTT.

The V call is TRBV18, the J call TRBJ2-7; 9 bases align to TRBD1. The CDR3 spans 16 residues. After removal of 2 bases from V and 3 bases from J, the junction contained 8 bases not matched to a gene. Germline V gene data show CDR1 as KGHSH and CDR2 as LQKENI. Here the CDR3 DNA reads TGTGCCAGCTCACCATTGACCGGGACAGGGAACTACGAGCAGTACTTC. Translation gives CASSPLTGTGNYEQYF. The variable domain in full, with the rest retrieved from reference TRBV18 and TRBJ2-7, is NAGVMQNPRHLVRRRGQEARLRCSPMKGHSHVYWYRQLPEEGLKFMVYLQKENIIDESGMPKERFSAEFPKEGPSILRIQQVVRGDSAAYFCASSPLTGTGNYEQYFGPGTRLTVT.

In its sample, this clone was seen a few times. The CDR3 here is CASSPTDRANQPQHF. In DNA, the CDR3 is TGTGCCAGCTCACCAACCGACAGGGCCAATCAGCCCCAGCATTTT. The chain combines TRBV18 with TRBJ1-5; 7 nucleotides align to TRBD1. The germline gives CDR1 KGHSH, CDR2 LQKENI. The trim removed 2 bases at V and 3 bases at J, leaving 4 bases unmatched. The CDR3 totals 15 residues.

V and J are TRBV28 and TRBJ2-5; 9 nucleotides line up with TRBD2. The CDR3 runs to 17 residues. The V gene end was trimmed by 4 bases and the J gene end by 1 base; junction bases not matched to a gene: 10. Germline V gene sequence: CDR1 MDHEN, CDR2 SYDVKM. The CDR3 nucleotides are TGTGCCAGCAGTTCGTCAGCGGGACTAGCTCCCCAAGAGACCCAGTACTTC. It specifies CASSSSAGLAPQETQYF.

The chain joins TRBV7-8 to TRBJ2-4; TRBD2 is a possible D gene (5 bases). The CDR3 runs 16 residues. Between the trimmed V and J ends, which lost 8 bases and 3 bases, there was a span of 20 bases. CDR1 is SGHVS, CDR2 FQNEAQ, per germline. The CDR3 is CASGLEAGRGKNIQYF. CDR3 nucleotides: TGTGCCAGCGGATTGGAGGCGGGTCGGGGCAAAAACATTCAGTACTTC.

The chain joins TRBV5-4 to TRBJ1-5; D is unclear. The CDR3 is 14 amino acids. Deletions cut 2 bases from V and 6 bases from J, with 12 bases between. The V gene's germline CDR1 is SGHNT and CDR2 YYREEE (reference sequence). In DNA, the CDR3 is TGTGCCAGCAGCTTTGAGGGATTGGGTCAGCCCCAGCATTTT. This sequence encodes CASSFEGLGQPQHF.

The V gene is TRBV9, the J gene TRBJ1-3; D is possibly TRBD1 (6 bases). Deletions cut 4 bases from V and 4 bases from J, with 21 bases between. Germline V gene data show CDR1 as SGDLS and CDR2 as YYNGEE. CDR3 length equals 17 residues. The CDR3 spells CASSPFDRTPGGNTIYF. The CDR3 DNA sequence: TGTGCCAGCAGCCCCTTCGACAGGACCCCCGGGGGAAACACCATATATTTT.

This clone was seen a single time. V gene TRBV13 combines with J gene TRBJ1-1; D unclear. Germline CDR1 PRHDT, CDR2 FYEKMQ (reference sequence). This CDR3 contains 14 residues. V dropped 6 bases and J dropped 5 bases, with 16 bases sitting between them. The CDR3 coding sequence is TGTGCCAGCAGACCCACCACGACGCGGACTGAAGCTTTCTTT. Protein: CASRPTTTRTEAFF.

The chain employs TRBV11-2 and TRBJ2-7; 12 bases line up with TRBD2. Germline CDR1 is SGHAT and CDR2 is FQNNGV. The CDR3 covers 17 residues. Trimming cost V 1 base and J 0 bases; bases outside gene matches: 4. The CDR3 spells CASSLALAGGLSYEQYF. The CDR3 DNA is TGTGCCAGCAGCTTAGCACTAGCGGGAGGCCTCTCCTACGAGCAGTACTTC.

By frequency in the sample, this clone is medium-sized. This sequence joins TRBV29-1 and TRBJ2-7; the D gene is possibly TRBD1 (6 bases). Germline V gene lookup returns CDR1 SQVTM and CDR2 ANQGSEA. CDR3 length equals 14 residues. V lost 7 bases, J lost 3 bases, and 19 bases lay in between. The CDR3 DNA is TGCAGCGCCGTAACAGGGTTGGGGGTCTACGAGCAGTACTTC. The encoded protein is CSAVTGLGVYEQYF.

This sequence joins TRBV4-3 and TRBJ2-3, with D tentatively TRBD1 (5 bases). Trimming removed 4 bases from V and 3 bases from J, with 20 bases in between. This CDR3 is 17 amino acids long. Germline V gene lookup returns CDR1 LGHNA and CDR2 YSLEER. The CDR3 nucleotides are TGCGCCAGCAGCCGAATTTACAGGCCATTGGGTACAGATACGCAGTATTTT. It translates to CASSRIYRPLGTDTQYF.

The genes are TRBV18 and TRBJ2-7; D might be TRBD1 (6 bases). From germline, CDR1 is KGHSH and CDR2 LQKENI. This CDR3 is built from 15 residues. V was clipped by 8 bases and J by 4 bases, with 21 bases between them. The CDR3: CASRFDRSIVYEQYF. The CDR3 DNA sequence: TGTGCCAGCAGATTCGACAGGAGTATCGTATACGAGCAGTACTTC.

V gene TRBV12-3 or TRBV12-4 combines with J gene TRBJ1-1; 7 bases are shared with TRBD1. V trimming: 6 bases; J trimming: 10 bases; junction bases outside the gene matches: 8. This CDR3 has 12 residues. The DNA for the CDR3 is TGTGCCAGCAGCCGGGACAGTCGGGGAGCTTTCTTT. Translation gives CASSRDSRGAFF.

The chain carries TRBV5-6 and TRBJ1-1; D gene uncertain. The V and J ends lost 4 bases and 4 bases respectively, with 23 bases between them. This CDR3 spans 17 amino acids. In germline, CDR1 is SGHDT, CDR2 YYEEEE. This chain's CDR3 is CASSQVKWVSGLTEAFF. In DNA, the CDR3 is TGTGCCAGCAGCCAAGTGAAGTGGGTAAGCGGGCTCACTGAAGCTTTCTTT.

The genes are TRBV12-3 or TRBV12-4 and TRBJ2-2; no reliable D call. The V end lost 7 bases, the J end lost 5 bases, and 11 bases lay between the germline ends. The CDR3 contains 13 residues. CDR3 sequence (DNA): TGTGCCAGCATCCTAGGATCTACCGGGGAGCTGTTTTTT. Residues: CASILGSTGELFF.